One sample yielded the 15 T cell receptor beta chains listed below, sequenced in a study of T cell clonality in common variable immunodeficiency. Profiled with immunoSEQ multiplex PCR; TCRdb holds only in-frame clones, not every one. The repertoire yields some 32,000 clones, none seen only once; the top ten contain roughly 4%. The sample comprised peripheral blood mononuclear cells. These receptor sequences come from a person between 18 and 70 years old in good health.

In its sample, this clone was seen many times. The sequenced fragment ends 3 residues before the CDR3 boundary, so the rest is inferred from the germline J gene. The J gene is TRBJ1-1, the V gene TRBV5-6; D possibly corresponds to TRBD1 (5 bases). The CDR3 has 13 amino acids. CDR1 and CDR2 (germline): SGHDT, YYEEEE. Trimming shortened V by 0 bases and J by 5 bases, and 8 bases separated the two germline ends. Partial CDR3 DNA: TGTGCCAGCAGCTTGGATCCAGGGACTGAA. Protein: CASSLDPGTE. The full CDR3 is CASSLDPGTEAFF.

This clone was counted a few times. Read data end 3 residues before the CDR3 end; the end is taken from the germline J gene. The chain employs TRBV2 and TRBJ1-1, with 8 bases identical to TRBD1. The CDR3 covers 14 residues. Unmatched junction bases numbered 5, after V lost 5 bases and J lost 3 bases. Germline V gene lookup returns CDR1 SNHLY and CDR2 FYNNEI. The sequenced CDR3 bases are TGTGCCAGCAGTCTAGGACAGGGCTACACTGAA. It yields the protein CASSLGQGYTE. The CDR3 in its entirety is CASSLGQGYTEAFF.

This clone came up many times. Read data end 3 residues before the CDR3 end; the end is taken from the germline J gene. This chain joins TRBV30 and TRBJ1-6; 7 bases fit TRBD1. This CDR3 is built from 15 residues. V shed 3 bases, J shed 5 bases, and the junction held 7 bases outside the gene matches. The V gene's germline CDR1 is GTSNPN and CDR2 SVGIG (reference sequence). Incomplete CDR3 DNA: TGTGCCTGGAGCGCGCTTACAGGGGATAATTCACCC. Encoded protein: CAWSALTGDNSP. The whole CDR3 is CAWSALTGDNSPLHF. The full variable domain, rest sourced from reference TRBV30 and TRBJ1-6, is SQTIHQWPATLVQPVGSPLSLECTVEGTSNPNLYWYRQAAGRGLQLLFYSVGIGQISSEVPQNLSASRPQDRQFILSSKKLLLSDSGFYLCAWSALTGDNSPLHFGNGTRLTVT.

This clone was counted many times. The CDR3 end is not reached by the read, which stops 3 residues before it; the germline J gene fills it in. The chain links TRBV7-9 to TRBJ2-7, with TRBD2 as a possible D gene (6 bases). Germline loops: CDR1 SEHNR, CDR2 FQNEAQ (reference sequence). The CDR3 is 13 residues long. V lost 4 bases, J lost 4 bases, and 11 bases lay in between. CDR3 DNA (partial): TGTGCCAGCAGCTCGAATAGCGGATACGAG. Protein: CASSSNSGYE. The entire CDR3 protein reads CASSSNSGYEQYF.

As regards this clone: Coverage ceases 3 residues before the CDR3 finishes, and the germline J gene fills in the end. The gene calls are TRBV7-9 and TRBJ2-5; TRBD2 agrees at 13 bases. The CDR3 sequence is 15 residues long. From germline, CDR1 is SEHNR and CDR2 FQNEAQ (reference sequence). The part of the CDR3 DNA that was read is TGTGCCAGCAGCGGACTAGCGGGAGCAACAGATACC. Its translation: CASSGLAGATDT. The whole CDR3 sequence reads CASSGLAGATDTQYF.

The table lists this clone with many counts. Read data end 3 residues before the CDR3 end; the end is taken from the germline J gene. V and J are TRBV19 and TRBJ2-7; D may be TRBD1 (6 bases). There are 13 residues in the CDR3. Germline V gives CDR1 LNHDA, CDR2 SQIVND (reference sequence). V was trimmed by 5 bases and J by 3 bases, leaving 11 bases between them. The CDR3 bases that were read are TGTGCCAGTAGTCCCCAACAGGGCTACGAG. It specifies CASSPQQGYE. The full-length CDR3 reads as CASSPQQGYEQYF.

This clone was observed many times. The sequenced fragment ends 3 residues before the CDR3 boundary, so the rest is inferred from the germline J gene. The J gene is TRBJ2-2, the V gene TRBV10-1; possibly TRBD2 for D (6 bases). Looked up from germline, CDR1 is WNHNN and CDR2 is SYGVQD (reference sequence). CDR3 length equals 14 residues. V was cut by 6 bases and J by 4 bases, with 12 bases left in between. Incomplete CDR3 DNA: TGCGCCAGCAGCATTGTCGGGGGCACCGGGGAG. Amino acids: CASSIVGGTGE. The whole CDR3 protein reads CASSIVGGTGELFF.

There are many counts of this clone. One end of the junction does not line up with germline, which may come from a read error. The read ends 3 residues shy of where the CDR3 ends; the end is completed using the germline J gene. This chain uses TRBV5-4 with TRBJ2-3; D gene uncertain. This CDR3 region has 15 residues. In germline, CDR1 is SGHNT, CDR2 YYREEE (reference sequence). CDR3 residues: CASSLVGIRTDAQYF. Incomplete CDR3 DNA: TGTGCCAGCAGCTTGGTTGGCATTCGCACAGATGCG.

This clone showed up many times. The read ends 3 residues before the CDR3 terminus; that terminus is restored from the germline J gene. The chain links TRBV19 to TRBJ1-5; D gene unclear. Trimming cost V 3 bases and J 5 bases, with 11 bases left between them. CDR3 length: 14 residues. CDR1 is LNHDA and CDR2 is SQIVND in the germline V gene (reference sequence). The CDR3 bases that were read are TGTGCCAGTAGTATTAAGCAGGCATATCAGCCC. Translated: CASSIKQAYQP. The full CDR3 is CASSIKQAYQPQHF.

This clone was counted at least ten times. The CDR3 goes on 3 residues after the read ends, and that part is filled in from the germline J gene. The chain has TRBV19 and TRBJ2-1; TRBD1 matches at 12 bases. CDR1 is LNHDA and CDR2 is SQIVND in the germline V gene (reference sequence). Trimming took 9 bases from V and 7 from J; bases not matched to a gene: 7. The CDR3 has 14 amino acids. CDR3 DNA (partial): TGTGCCAGCATGGGACAGGGGGCGGGTAATGAG. It codes for CASMGQGAGNE. The complete CDR3 sequence is CASMGQGAGNEQFF. The whole variable domain, filled in from reference TRBV19 and TRBJ2-1, reads DGGITQSPKYLFRKEGQNVTLSCEQNLNHDAMYWYRQDPGQGLRLIYYSQIVNDFQKGDIAEGYSVSREKKESFPLTVTSAQKNPTAFYLCASMGQGAGNEQFFGPGTRLTVL.

This clone has at least ten counts. The observed sequence ends 3 residues before the CDR3 terminus, with the missing tail filled in from the germline J gene. V usage is TRBV5-1 and J usage is TRBJ2-7, with D possibly TRBD1 on 6 matching bases. Germline CDR1 SGHRS, CDR2 YFSETQ. This CDR3 is 13 amino acids long. V was trimmed by 5 bases and J by 4 bases, leaving 13 bases between them. The CDR3 here is CASSRTDAYEQYF. The CDR3 DNA, read in part, is TGCGCCAGCAGTCGGACAGACGCATACGAG.

There are many counts of this clone. The read halts 3 residues ahead of the CDR3 end, with the missing end drawn from the germline J gene. This chain joins TRBV6-1 and TRBJ2-3; possible D gene TRBD1, 5 bases. The V gene's germline CDR1 is MNHNS and CDR2 SASEGT. The CDR3 is 15 residues long. The V gene lost 2 bases and the J gene lost 4 bases, with 13 bases spanning the gap. The CDR3 sequence: CASSEQGSLPDTQYF. The CDR3 DNA, read in part, is TGTGCCAGCAGTGAACAGGGATCCCTCCCAGATACG.

This clone was detected many times. Read data end 3 residues before the CDR3 end; the end is taken from the germline J gene. J is TRBJ1-2 and V is TRBV30; 9 positions match TRBD1. The ends lost 5 bases at V and 4 bases at J; junction bases unmatched: 14. The germline CDR1 and CDR2 sequences are GTSNPN and SVGIG (reference sequence). The CDR3 consists of 16 residues. The sequenced CDR3 bases are TGTGCCTGGGCGATTACAGGGGGCGGTCTCGGCTATGGC. The encoded protein is CAWAITGGGLGYG. The entire CDR3 sequence reads CAWAITGGGLGYGYTF.

This clone was detected only a few times. The read finishes 3 residues shy of the CDR3 end, and the germline J gene is used to complete it. This chain links TRBV19 with TRBJ2-7; TRBD1 matches at 7 bases. This CDR3 comprises 13 residues. Per germline, CDR1 LNHDA and CDR2 SQIVND (reference sequence). The J segment lost 0 bases and the V segment lost 10 bases, leaving 6 bases of the junction unmatched. The CDR3 loop is CATGTESSYEQYF. Incomplete CDR3 DNA: TGTGCCACCGGGACAGAAAGCTCCTACGAG.

This clone was recorded a few times. Read sequence stops 3 residues before the CDR3 end, and the germline J gene provides the missing end. This chain connects TRBV19 to TRBJ1-1; TRBD1 might be the D (5 bases). Per germline, CDR1 LNHDA and CDR2 SQIVND (reference sequence). V dropped 2 bases and J dropped 1 base, with 5 bases sitting between them. This CDR3 has 13 residues. CDR3 residues: CASSIQGNTEAFF. Partial CDR3 DNA: TGTGCCAGTAGTATACAGGGGAACACTGAA.